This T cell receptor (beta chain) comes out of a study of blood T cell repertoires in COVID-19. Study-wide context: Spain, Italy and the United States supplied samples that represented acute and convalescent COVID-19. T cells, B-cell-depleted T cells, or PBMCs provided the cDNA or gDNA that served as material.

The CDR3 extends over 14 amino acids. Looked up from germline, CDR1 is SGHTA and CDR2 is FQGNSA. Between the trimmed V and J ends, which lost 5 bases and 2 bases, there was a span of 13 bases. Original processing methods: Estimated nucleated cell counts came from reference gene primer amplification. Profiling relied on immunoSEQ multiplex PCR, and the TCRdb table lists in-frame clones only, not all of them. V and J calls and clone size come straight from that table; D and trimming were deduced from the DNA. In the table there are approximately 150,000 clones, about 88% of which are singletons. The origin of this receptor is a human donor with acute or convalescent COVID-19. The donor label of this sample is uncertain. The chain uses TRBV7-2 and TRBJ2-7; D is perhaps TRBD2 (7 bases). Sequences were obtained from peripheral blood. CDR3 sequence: CASSRGAGTYEQYF. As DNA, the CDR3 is TGTGCCAGCAGCCGGGGGGCGGGTACCTACGAGCAGTACTTC. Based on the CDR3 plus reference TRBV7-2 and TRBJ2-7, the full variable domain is GAGVSQSPSNKVTEKGKDVELRCDPISGHTALYWYRQSLGQGLEFLIYFQGNSAPDKSGLPSDRFSAERTGGSVSTLTIQRTQQEDSAVYLCASSRGAGTYEQYFGPGTRLTVT.